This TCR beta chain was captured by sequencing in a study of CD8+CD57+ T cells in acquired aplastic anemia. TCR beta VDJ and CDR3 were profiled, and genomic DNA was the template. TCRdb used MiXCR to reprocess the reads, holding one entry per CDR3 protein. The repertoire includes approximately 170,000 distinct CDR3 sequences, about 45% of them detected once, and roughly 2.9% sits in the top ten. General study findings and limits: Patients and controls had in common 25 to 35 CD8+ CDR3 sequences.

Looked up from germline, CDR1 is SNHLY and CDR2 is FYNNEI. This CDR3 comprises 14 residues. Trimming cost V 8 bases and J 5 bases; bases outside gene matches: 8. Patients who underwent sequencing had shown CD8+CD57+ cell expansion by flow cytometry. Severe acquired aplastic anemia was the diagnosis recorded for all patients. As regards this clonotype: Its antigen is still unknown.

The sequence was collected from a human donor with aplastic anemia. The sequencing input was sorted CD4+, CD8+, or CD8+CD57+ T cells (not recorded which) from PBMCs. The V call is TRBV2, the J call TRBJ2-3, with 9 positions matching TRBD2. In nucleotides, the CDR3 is TGTGCCAGCGAAGGGCGGGGGGGAGGAGATACGCAGTATTTT. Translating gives CASEGRGGGDTQYF.